The 15 T cell receptor beta chains below were found in one sample sequenced in a study of T cell changes during pregnancy in multiple sclerosis (dated by TCRdb to 2018 to 2020). Library method: the immunoSEQ multiplex PCR assay. The table was pulled from immuneACCESS by TCRdb, which kept in-frame rearrangements only. Such tables lose some clones; where checked, under half of the loss comes from unresolved V genes, and the rest has no known cause. This sample comprises about 37,000 clones, around 93% of them detected only once. The biggest ten clones account for approximately 0.46% of the sample. The starting material was CD4+ T cells from peripheral blood mononuclear cells, obtained in the third trimester of pregnancy. Source of these receptors: a female donor in good health, enrolled as a control in a pregnancy study.

The V call is TRBV2, the J call TRBJ1-5; 7 bases are a match to TRBD1. Trimming removed 6 bases from V and 1 base from J; junction bases left unmatched: 9. In germline, CDR1 is SNHLY, CDR2 FYNNEI. The CDR3 totals 16 residues. The CDR3 reads CASSLTGTESNQPQHF. Written as DNA, the CDR3 is TGTGCCAGCAGCCTGACAGGGACGGAAAGCAATCAGCCCCAGCATTTT.

The rearrangement joins TRBV7-2 to TRBJ1-1; 8 positions agree with TRBD1. Trimming at V came to 0 bases and at J to 4 bases, leaving 16 bases not matched to a gene. Germline V gene lookup returns CDR1 SGHTA and CDR2 FQGNSA. The CDR3 totals 19 residues. CDR3 coding DNA: TGTGCCAGCAGCTTAGCGGGGACTCTACAGGGGGGTTATAGCACTGAAGCTTTCTTT. Translated: CASSLAGTLQGGYSTEAFF.

The chain has TRBV18 and TRBJ2-3, with 12 nucleotides matching TRBD2. Trimming at V came to 3 bases and at J to 0 bases, leaving 1 base not matched to a gene. Looked up from germline, CDR1 is KGHSH and CDR2 is LQKENI. The CDR3 has 16 residues. The CDR3 is CASSPGLAGSTDTQYF. DNA of the CDR3: TGTGCCAGCTCACCGGGACTAGCGGGTAGCACAGATACGCAGTATTTT.

This clone was seen once. The chain's CDR3 is CASSLQGGTEAFF. DNA of the CDR3: TGCGCCAGCAGCCTGCAGGGGGGAACTGAAGCTTTCTTT. V is TRBV4-1 and J is TRBJ1-1; 7 bases line up with TRBD1. The CDR3 spans 13 residues. Germline V CDR1 and CDR2: MGHRA, YSYEKL. J lost 5 bases, V lost 4 bases, and 4 bases had no gene match.

J is TRBJ2-3 and V is TRBV6-4, with 8 bases that match TRBD1. In germline, CDR1 is MRHNA, CDR2 SNTAGT. The CDR3 consists of 15 residues. J was trimmed by 3 bases and V by 2 bases; bases with no gene match: 4. Written as DNA, the CDR3 is TGTGCCAGCAGTGACCAGAGGACAGGGACAGATACGCAGTATTTT. Its translation is CASSDQRTGTDTQYF.

The chain is built from TRBV5-1 and TRBJ1-2; 8 bases align to TRBD1. CDR3 length equals 13 residues. Trimming took 5 bases from V and 6 from J; bases not matched to a gene: 6. Looked up from germline, CDR1 is SGHRS and CDR2 is YFSETQ. CDR3: CASRNKQGDGYTF. CDR3 DNA sequence: TGCGCCAGCAGGAATAAACAGGGGGATGGCTACACCTTC. Combining the CDR3 with reference TRBV5-1 and TRBJ1-2 gives the whole variable domain KAGVTQTPRYLIKTRGQQVTLSCSPISGHRSVSWYQQTPGQGLQFLFEYFSETQRNKGNFPGRFSGRQFSNSRSEMNVSTLELGDSALYLCASRNKQGDGYTFGSGTRLTVV.

The chain joins TRBV7-2 to TRBJ1-2; the match to TRBD1 covers 9 bases. The length of the CDR3 is 14 residues. Germline V CDR1 and CDR2: SGHTA, FQGNSA. V trimming: 3 bases; J trimming: 14 bases; junction bases outside the gene matches: 13. The CDR3: CASSFGRTGAPGTF. The DNA for the CDR3 is TGTGCCAGCAGCTTTGGACGGACAGGGGCGCCCGGAACCTTC.

This sequence joins TRBV27 and TRBJ2-7, with D tentatively TRBD2 (6 bases). The V gene lost 3 bases and the J gene lost 4 bases, with 10 bases spanning the gap. The CDR3 is made up of 13 amino acids. The germline V gene encodes CDR1 MNHEY and CDR2 SMNVEV (reference sequence). This chain's CDR3 is CASSFQEGYEQYF. The CDR3 nucleotides are TGTGCCAGCAGTTTCCAGGAGGGGTACGAGCAGTACTTC.

The rearrangement links TRBV7-6 to TRBJ2-2; D is unclear. The CDR3 is made up of 15 amino acids. CDR1 is SGHVS, CDR2 FNYEAQ, per germline. V shed 7 bases and J shed 1 base, with 13 bases lying between them. The CDR3 protein is CASTELLGNTGELFF. CDR3 DNA: TGTGCCAGCACCGAACTACTTGGGAACACCGGGGAGCTGTTTTTT.

The J gene is TRBJ2-2, the V gene TRBV30; 9 nucleotides agree with TRBD1. The CDR3 sequence is 14 residues long. The germline V gene has CDR1 GTSNPN and CDR2 SVGIG (reference sequence). Unmatched junction bases numbered 2, after V lost 0 bases and J lost 6 bases. The DNA of the CDR3 is TGTGCCTGGAGTGTCACAGGGGGCGCCGGGGAGCTGTTTTTT. Its translation: CAWSVTGGAGELFF. Complete variable domain (other parts from reference TRBV30 and TRBJ2-2): SQTIHQWPATLVQPVGSPLSLECTVEGTSNPNLYWYRQAAGRGLQLLFYSVGIGQISSEVPQNLSASRPQDRQFILSSKKLLLSDSGFYLCAWSVTGGAGELFFGEGSRLTVL.

The rearrangement joins TRBV27 to TRBJ2-7; 12 bases are a match to TRBD2. The CDR3 totals 15 residues. Trimming removed 4 bases from V and 3 bases from J; junction bases left unmatched: 4. Germline V CDR1 and CDR2: MNHEY, SMNVEV (reference sequence). DNA of the CDR3: TGTGCCAGCAGTTCCCAACTAGCGGGGGGCTACGAGCAGTACTTC. Translation: CASSSQLAGGYEQYF.

V usage is TRBV9 and J usage is TRBJ2-3, with 13 bases aligning to TRBD2. The CDR3 has 17 amino acids. The germline V gene has CDR1 SGDLS and CDR2 YYNGEE. The trim removed 3 bases at V and 0 bases at J, leaving 4 bases unmatched. The CDR3, as DNA: TGTGCCAGCAGCGCTACTAGCGGGGGGGACAGCACAGATACGCAGTATTTT. It codes for CASSATSGGDSTDTQYF.

This clone appeared a few times. The gene calls are TRBV4-2 and TRBJ1-1; D possibly corresponds to TRBD1 (6 bases). The CDR3 covers 12 residues. Germline V gives CDR1 LGHNA, CDR2 YNFKEQ. V gave up 2 bases and J gave up 7 bases, with 8 bases separating them. DNA of the CDR3: TGTGCCAGCAGCCAAAAGGGGGTTGAAGCTTTCTTT. Translating gives CASSQKGVEAFF.

The chain recombines TRBV5-6 with TRBJ1-1; maybe TRBD1 (5 bases). The CDR3 sequence is 13 residues long. The germline V gene encodes CDR1 SGHDT and CDR2 YYEEEE. Trimming took off 5 bases at V and 4 bases at J, with 12 bases between the two ends. CDR3 sequence (DNA): TGTGCCAGCAGGGTTGGGGGGAGCACTGAAGCTTTCTTT. Translating it yields CASRVGGSTEAFF.

The rearrangement links TRBV19 to TRBJ2-2, with D perhaps TRBD1 (6 bases). Per the germline V gene, CDR1 is LNHDA and CDR2 is SQIVND (reference sequence). Trimming removed 1 base from V and 6 bases from J, with 12 bases in between. The CDR3 is 15 amino acids. The CDR3 DNA sequence: TGTGCCAGTAGTATAGTCACAGGGAAGGCCGGGGAGCTGTTTTTT. It translates to CASSIVTGKAGELFF.